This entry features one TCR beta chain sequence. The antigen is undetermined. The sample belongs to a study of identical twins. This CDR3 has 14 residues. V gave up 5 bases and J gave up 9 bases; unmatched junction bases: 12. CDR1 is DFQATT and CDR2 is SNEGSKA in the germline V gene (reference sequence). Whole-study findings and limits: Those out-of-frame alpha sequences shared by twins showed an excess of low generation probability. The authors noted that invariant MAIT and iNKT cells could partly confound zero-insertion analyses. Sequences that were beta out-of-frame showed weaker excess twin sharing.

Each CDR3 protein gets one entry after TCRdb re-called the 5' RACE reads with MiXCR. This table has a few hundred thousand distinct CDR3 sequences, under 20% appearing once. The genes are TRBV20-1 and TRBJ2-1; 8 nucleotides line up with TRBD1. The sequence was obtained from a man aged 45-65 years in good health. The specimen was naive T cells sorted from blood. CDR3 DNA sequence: TGCAGTGCTCCTTATCAGGGGGCTAATCCTGAGCAGTTCTTC. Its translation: CSAPYQGANPEQFF.